Following are 10 T cell receptor beta chains from one sample sequenced in a study of CD8 T cells in Susac syndrome. RNA totalling about 0.45 to 1 ug underwent reverse transcription with random hexamers. TCRdb ran MiXCR on the immunoSEQ multiplex PCR reads and lists one entry per CDR3 protein. The profile shows some 150,000 distinct CDR3 sequences, 94% of them singletons. Sequenced: CD4+ T cells from PBMCs. These receptor sequences come from a human donor in good health.

The J gene is TRBJ2-5, the V gene TRBV7-3; TRBD1 might be the D (6 bases). The V and J ends lost 6 bases and 5 bases respectively, with 19 bases between them. The CDR3 has 15 amino acids. The germline gives CDR1 SGHTA, CDR2 FQGTGA. The CDR3 DNA follows: TGTGCCAGCAGTGGAGGCAGGGGCAACGGGGAGACCCAGTACTTC. Amino acids: CASSGGRGNGETQYF.

CDR3 region: CASSEESGSSWGNNQPQHF. The DNA for the CDR3 is TGTGCCAGCAGTGAGGAGAGCGGGTCTAGTTGGGGTAACAATCAGCCCCAGCATTTT. The V call is TRBV6-1, the J call TRBJ1-5; no firm D call. This CDR3 region has 19 residues. Trimming left V 3 bases short and J 3 bases short, with 24 bases between. CDR1 is MNHNS and CDR2 is SASEGT in the germline V gene.

The chain recombines TRBV24-1 with TRBJ2-2, with D uncertain. Trimming pared 7 bases from V and 2 bases from J, leaving 13 bases between. CDR3 length equals 15 residues. Per the germline V gene, CDR1 is KGHDR and CDR2 is SFDVKD. The CDR3 DNA follows: TGTGCCACCAGATCGACCAAACTCAACACCGGGGAGCTGTTTTTT. It encodes CATRSTKLNTGELFF.

The chain carries TRBV3-1 and TRBJ1-5; D remains ambiguous. V lost 1 base, J lost 2 bases, and 6 bases lay in between. There are 14 residues in the CDR3. Germline-derived CDR1 and CDR2 are LGHDT and YNNKEL (reference sequence). CDR3 sequence: CASSQGLRNQPQHF. The CDR3 DNA reads as TGTGCCAGCAGCCAAGGATTGCGCAATCAGCCCCAGCATTTT.

V is TRBV27 and J is TRBJ2-7; D is uncertain. Between the trimmed V and J ends, which lost 9 bases and 0 bases, there was a span of 12 bases. Germline values: CDR1 MNHEY, CDR2 SMNVEV (reference sequence). The length of the CDR3 is 13 residues. Written as DNA, the CDR3 is TGTGCCAGTAAACGACGGAGCTCCTACGAGCAGTACTTC. This encodes CASKRRSSYEQYF.

The chain uses TRBV6-1 and TRBJ1-5; tentative D call: TRBD1 (6 bases). Trimming shortened V by 6 bases and J by 0 bases, and 27 bases separated the two germline ends. The CDR3 consists of 20 residues. Germline values: CDR1 MNHNS, CDR2 SASEGT. CDR3 amino acids: CASSLRGKEEASYSNQPQHF. The CDR3 coding sequence is TGTGCCAGCAGCTTGAGGGGGAAGGAAGAAGCATCTTATAGCAATCAGCCCCAGCATTTT.

V is TRBV9 and J is TRBJ2-3; 12 nucleotides agree with TRBD2. V trimming: 2 bases; J trimming: 6 bases; junction bases outside the gene matches: 4. The CDR3 runs to 15 residues. The germline V gene has CDR1 SGDLS and CDR2 YYNGEE. In DNA form, the CDR3 reads TGTGCCAGCAGCGTTCGACTAGCGGGAGTGGATACGCAGTATTTT. This sequence encodes CASSVRLAGVDTQYF.

The J gene is TRBJ2-7, the V gene TRBV5-1; D is uncertain. The CDR3 length is 14 residues. The germline V and J ends were trimmed by 5 bases and 6 bases, with 18 bases remaining between them. Germline lookup yields CDR1 SGHRS and CDR2 YFSETQ. In DNA, the CDR3 is TGCGCCAGCAGTCCAGACGGCCCCTTAGGCGAGCAGTACTTC. Translating it yields CASSPDGPLGEQYF.

This clonotype was detected only once. As the CDR3 is not closed by the conserved phenylalanine or tryptophan, this likely results from a read error. The J gene is TRBJ2-7, the V gene TRBV5-1; 8 bases fit TRBD2. With 4 bases clipped from V and 0 bases from J, the junction kept 3 bases outside the gene matches. The CDR3 totals 14 residues. Germline CDR1 and CDR2: SGHRS and YFSETQ. The CDR3: CASSQSGSSYEQYL. The CDR3 DNA is TGCGCCAGCAGCCAAAGCGGGAGCTCCTACGAGCAGTACCTC.

The CDR3 bases are TGCGCCAGCAGCGTTACAGGTTCTGGGGCCAACGTCCTGACTTTC. This codes for CASSVTGSGANVLTF. This chain uses TRBV5-1 with TRBJ2-6, with D tentatively TRBD1 (5 bases). The CDR3 extends over 15 amino acids. Between the trimmed V and J ends, which lost 4 bases and 1 base, there was a span of 9 bases. CDR1 is SGHRS, CDR2 YFSETQ, per germline.